The 5 T cell receptor beta chains given below trace back to one sample, sequenced in a study of blood T cell repertoires in COVID-19. Sequencing used immunoSEQ multiplex PCR; TCRdb keeps in-frame clones, though not all of them. Seen here are 270,000 or so clones, approximately 90% observed once, and the top ten hold over 3.5%. What was sequenced was PBMCs or T cells enriched from blood (not recorded which). Every receptor here comes from a young woman with acute COVID-19.

This chain joins TRBV7-8 and TRBJ2-2, with D unclear. The CDR3 runs to 14 residues. Trimming left V 1 base short and J 6 bases short, with 9 bases between. Per the germline V gene, CDR1 is SGHVS and CDR2 is FQNEAQ. In DNA, the CDR3 is TGTGCCAGCAGCTTAGAAGAGTTGCCCGGGGAGCTGTTTTTT. Its protein product is CASSLEELPGELFF.

The chain combines TRBV5-5 with TRBJ2-3; 11 bases align to TRBD2. The CDR3 has 15 residues. Losses at the gene ends were 4 bases for V and 4 bases for J; bases not matched to a gene: 5. Germline V gene data show CDR1 as SGHKS and CDR2 as YYEKEE (reference sequence). The CDR3 sequence: CASSLTSGSPDTQYF. The CDR3 region has the DNA TGTGCCAGCAGCCTCACTAGCGGGAGCCCAGATACGCAGTATTTT.

This chain links TRBV28 with TRBJ1-6; D remains ambiguous. Trimming left V 7 bases short and J 9 bases short, with 16 bases between. The CDR3 extends over 14 amino acids. Germline V lookup: CDR1 MDHEN, CDR2 SYDVKM. The CDR3, as DNA: TGTGCCAGCACCGAGGGCCCGGGTAGTTCACCCCTCCACTTT. Amino acid sequence: CASTEGPGSSPLHF.

The V and J genes are TRBV28 and TRBJ2-3, with TRBD2 matching 10 bases. The CDR3 sequence is 15 residues long. CDR1 MDHEN and CDR2 SYDVKM come from the germline V gene. V shed 8 bases and J 0 bases; nucleotides not matched to a gene: 5. The CDR3 here is CASSYSGRSTDTQYF. Here the CDR3 DNA reads TGTGCCAGCTCCTATAGCGGGAGGAGCACAGATACGCAGTATTTT. The entire variable domain, with the rest obtained from reference TRBV28 and TRBJ2-3, is as follows: DVKVTQSSRYLVKRTGEKVFLECVQDMDHENMFWYRQDPGLGLRLIYFSYDVKMKEKGDIPEGYSVSREKKERFSLILESASTNQTSMYLCASSYSGRSTDTQYFGPGTRLTVL.

The rearrangement links TRBV5-6 to TRBJ1-1, with D hard to call. Per the germline V gene, CDR1 is SGHDT and CDR2 is YYEEEE. V was pared by 5 bases and J by 2 bases, with 7 bases between. This CDR3 region has 12 residues. For the CDR3, the DNA is TGTGCCAGCAGGGAGAGTAACACTGAAGCTTTCTTT. It translates to CASRESNTEAFF.